Described below is a single TCR beta chain sequence and its context. Method: immunoSEQ multiplex PCR; TCRdb's copy keeps in-frame clones and lacks some. This sample yields fewer than 400,000 clones, of which about 90% are seen a single time; over 4.5% belongs to the top ten. Deletions cut 0 bases from V and 8 bases from J, with 13 bases between. The CDR3 contains 15 residues. From germline, CDR1 is LGHDT and CDR2 YNNKEL (reference sequence). This study enrolled people aged roughly 18 to 90 from roughly 22 US geographic areas. Recovery among Cohort 3 donors was established by two negative PCRs, clearance, or symptom resolution. This sample is part of a study of blood T cell repertoires in COVID-19. The overall study: Sites in the United States, Italy and Spain provided acute and convalescent COVID-19 samples. Sample material is recorded as cDNA or gDNA derived from T cells, B-cell-depleted T cells, or PBMCs.

The chain uses TRBV3-1 (or the pseudogene TRBV3-2) and TRBJ1-4; D is unclear. The sequence derives from a man younger than 45 who had recovered from COVID-19. The sample was PBMCs or T cells enriched from blood (not recorded which). The CDR3 region is CASSQDRRPQEKLFF. Here the CDR3 DNA reads TGTGCCAGCAGCCAAGATCGGAGACCCCAGGAAAAACTGTTTTTT.